The TCR beta chain described here comes from a study of cytomegalovirus exposure and HLA in healthy donors. General study findings and limits: Cytomegalovirus association was assigned to more than 150 TCR beta chains. Most TCR sequences showed up rarely, but some public TCRs showed up in many donors.

The primer mix had 60 Vbeta and 13 Jbeta primers. Assay used: immunoSEQ multiplex PCR; TCRdb lists only in-frame clones, some missing. Found here are approximately 190,000 clones, around four fifths of them singletons; the top ten hold about 1.8%. Germline CDR1 reads MDHEN; CDR2 reads SYDVKM. This CDR3 spans 17 amino acids. Trimming cost V 7 bases and J 9 bases, with 27 bases left between them. In the case of this clone: Its target is unknown.

Sequenced: PBMCs. This rearrangement joins TRBV28 to TRBJ2-2, with a possible D match to TRBD2 (7 bases). This TCR was recovered from a man aged 40-49 years in good health and CMV-seropositive. In nucleotides, the CDR3 is TGTGCCAGCATCTCACGTGGGGGGGCGGGAGTAAGCCGGGAGCTGTTTTTT. The encoded protein is CASISRGGAGVSRELFF.